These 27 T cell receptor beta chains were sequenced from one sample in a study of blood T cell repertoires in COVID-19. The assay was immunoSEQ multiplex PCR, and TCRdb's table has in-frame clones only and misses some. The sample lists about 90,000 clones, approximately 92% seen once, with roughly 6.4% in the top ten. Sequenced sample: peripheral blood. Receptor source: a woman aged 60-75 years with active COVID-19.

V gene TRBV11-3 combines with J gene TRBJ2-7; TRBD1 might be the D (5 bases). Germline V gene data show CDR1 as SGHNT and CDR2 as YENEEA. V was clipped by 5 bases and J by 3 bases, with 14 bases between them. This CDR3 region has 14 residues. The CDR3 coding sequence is TGTGCCAGCAGCCCCCGACAGACCCACTACGAGCAGTACTTC. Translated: CASSPRQTHYEQYF. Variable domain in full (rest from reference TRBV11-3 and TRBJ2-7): EAGVVQSPRYKIIEKKQPVAFWCNPISGHNTLYWYLQNLGQGPELLIRYENEEAVDDSQLPKDRFSAERLKGVDSTLKIQPAELGDSAVYLCASSPRQTHYEQYFGPGTRLTVT.

Here the CDR3 DNA reads TGCGCCAGCAGCCTTCCGGGACAGAGCTACGAGCAGTACTTC. It codes for CASSLPGQSYEQYF. J is TRBJ2-7 and V is TRBV4-1, with TRBD1 matching over 7 bases. The germline gives CDR1 MGHRA, CDR2 YSYEKL. V trimming: 4 bases; J trimming: 3 bases; junction bases outside the gene matches: 6. This CDR3 has 14 amino acids.

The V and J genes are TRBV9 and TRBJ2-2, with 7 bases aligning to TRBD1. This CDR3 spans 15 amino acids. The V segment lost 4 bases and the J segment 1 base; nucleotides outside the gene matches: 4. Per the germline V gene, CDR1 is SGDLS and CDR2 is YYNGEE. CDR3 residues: CASSPRTGNTGELFF. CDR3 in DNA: TGTGCCAGCAGCCCAAGGACAGGGAACACCGGGGAGCTGTTTTTT.

DNA of the CDR3: TGTGCCAGCAGCACCACAGGAAAAAACTACGAGCAGTACTTC. Its protein product is CASSTTGKNYEQYF. V usage is TRBV28 and J usage is TRBJ2-7; D is possibly TRBD1 (5 bases). V lost 6 bases, J lost 3 bases, and 15 bases lay in between. Germline CDR1 is MDHEN and CDR2 is SYDVKM. This CDR3 has 14 residues.

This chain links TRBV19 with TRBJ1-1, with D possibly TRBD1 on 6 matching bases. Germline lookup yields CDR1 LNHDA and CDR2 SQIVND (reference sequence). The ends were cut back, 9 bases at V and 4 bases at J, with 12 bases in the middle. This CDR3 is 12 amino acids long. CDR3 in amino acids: CASSTGLTEAFF. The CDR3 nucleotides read TGTGCCAGCTCGACAGGACTCACTGAAGCTTTCTTT.

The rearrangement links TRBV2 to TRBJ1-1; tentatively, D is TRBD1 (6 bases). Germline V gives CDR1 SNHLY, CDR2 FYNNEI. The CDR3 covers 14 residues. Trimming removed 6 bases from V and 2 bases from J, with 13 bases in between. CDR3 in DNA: TGTGCCAGCAGACAGGGCACAATCAACACTGAAGCTTTCTTT. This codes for CASRQGTINTEAFF.

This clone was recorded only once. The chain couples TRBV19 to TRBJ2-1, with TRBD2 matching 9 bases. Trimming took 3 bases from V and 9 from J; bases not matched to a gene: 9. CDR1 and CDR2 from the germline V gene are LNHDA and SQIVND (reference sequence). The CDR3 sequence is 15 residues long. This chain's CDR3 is CASSIGGRVNGEQFF. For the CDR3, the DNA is TGTGCCAGTAGTATTGGCGGGAGGGTTAATGGTGAGCAGTTCTTC.

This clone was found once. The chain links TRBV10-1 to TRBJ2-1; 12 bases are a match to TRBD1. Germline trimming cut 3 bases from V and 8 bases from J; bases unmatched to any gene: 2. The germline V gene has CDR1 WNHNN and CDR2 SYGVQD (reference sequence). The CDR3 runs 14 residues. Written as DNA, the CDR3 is TGCGCCAGCAGTGAAGGGACAGGGGGCTATGAGCAGTTCTTC. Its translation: CASSEGTGGYEQFF.

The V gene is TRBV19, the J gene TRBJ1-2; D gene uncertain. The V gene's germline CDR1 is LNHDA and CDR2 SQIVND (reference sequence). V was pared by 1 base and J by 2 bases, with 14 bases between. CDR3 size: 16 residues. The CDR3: CASSIGGIARNYGYTF. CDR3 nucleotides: TGTGCCAGTAGTATAGGCGGGATCGCCCGCAACTATGGCTACACCTTC.

The DNA of the CDR3 is TGTGCCAGCAGTCGGGACAGGAACACTGAAGCTTTCTTT. This gives the protein CASSRDRNTEAFF. The V call is TRBV2, the J call TRBJ1-1; 7 positions agree with TRBD1. With V trimmed by 5 bases and J by 1 base, 1 base remained unmatched. This CDR3 region has 13 residues. CDR1 is SNHLY and CDR2 is FYNNEI in the germline V gene.

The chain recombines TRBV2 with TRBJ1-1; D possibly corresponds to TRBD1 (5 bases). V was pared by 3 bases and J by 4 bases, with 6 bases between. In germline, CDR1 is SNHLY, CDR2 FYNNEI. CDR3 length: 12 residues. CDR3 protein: CASSDRATEAFF. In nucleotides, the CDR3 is TGTGCCAGCAGTGACAGGGCCACTGAAGCTTTCTTT.

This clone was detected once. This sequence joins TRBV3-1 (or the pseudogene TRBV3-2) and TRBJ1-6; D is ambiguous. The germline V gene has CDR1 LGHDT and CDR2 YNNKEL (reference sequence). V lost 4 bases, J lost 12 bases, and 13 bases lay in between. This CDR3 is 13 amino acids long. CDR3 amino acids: CASSPGLGKPLHF. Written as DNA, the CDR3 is TGTGCCAGCAGCCCCGGACTGGGTAAACCCCTCCACTTT.

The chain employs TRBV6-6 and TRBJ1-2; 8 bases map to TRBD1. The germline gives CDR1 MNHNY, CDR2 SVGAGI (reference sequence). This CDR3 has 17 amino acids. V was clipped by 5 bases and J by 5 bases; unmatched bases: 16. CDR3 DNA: TGTGCCAGCAGTCCCGGGACAGGAGTCCTACCGACGTATGGCTACACCTTC. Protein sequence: CASSPGTGVLPTYGYTF.

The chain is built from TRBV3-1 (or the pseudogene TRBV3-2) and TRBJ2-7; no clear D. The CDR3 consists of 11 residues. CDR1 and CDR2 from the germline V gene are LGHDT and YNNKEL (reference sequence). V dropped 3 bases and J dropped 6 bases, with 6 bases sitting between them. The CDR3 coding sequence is TGTGCCAGCAGCCAGAGCACCGAGCAGTACTTC. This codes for CASSQSTEQYF.

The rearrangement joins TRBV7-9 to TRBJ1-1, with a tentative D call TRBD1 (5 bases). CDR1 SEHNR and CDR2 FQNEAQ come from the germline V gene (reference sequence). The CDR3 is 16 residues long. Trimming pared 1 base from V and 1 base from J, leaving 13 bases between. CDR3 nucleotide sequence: TGTGCCAGCAGCTTAGTTCGGGGGTTGGCGAACACTGAAGCTTTCTTT. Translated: CASSLVRGLANTEAFF.

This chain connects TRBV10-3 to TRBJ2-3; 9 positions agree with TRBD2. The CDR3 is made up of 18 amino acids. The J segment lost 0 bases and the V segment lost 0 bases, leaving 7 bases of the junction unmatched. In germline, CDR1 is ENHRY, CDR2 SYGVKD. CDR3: CAISESNSGRSSTDTQYF. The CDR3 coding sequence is TGTGCCATCAGTGAGTCGAACAGCGGGAGGTCTAGCACAGATACGCAGTATTTT.

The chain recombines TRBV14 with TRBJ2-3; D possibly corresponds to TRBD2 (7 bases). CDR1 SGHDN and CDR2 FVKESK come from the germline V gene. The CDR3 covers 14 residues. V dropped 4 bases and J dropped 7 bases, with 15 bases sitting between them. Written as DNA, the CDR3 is TGTGCCAGCAGCCCCACGGGGGGCGCAAATACGCAGTATTTT. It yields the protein CASSPTGGANTQYF.

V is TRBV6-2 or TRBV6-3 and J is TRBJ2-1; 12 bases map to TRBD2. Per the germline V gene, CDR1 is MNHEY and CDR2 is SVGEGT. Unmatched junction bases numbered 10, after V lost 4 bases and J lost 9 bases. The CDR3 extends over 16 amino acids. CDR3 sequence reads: CASSFSLAGGPTEQFF. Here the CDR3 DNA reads TGTGCCAGCAGTTTCTCCCTAGCGGGAGGGCCTACTGAGCAGTTCTTC.

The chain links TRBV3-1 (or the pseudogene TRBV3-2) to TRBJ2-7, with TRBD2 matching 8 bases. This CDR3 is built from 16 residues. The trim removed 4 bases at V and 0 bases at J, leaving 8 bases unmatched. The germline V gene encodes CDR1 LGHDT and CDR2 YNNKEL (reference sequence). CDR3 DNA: TGTGCCAGCAGCCGAGCGGGGGAGGGATCCTCCTACGAGCAGTACTTC. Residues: CASSRAGEGSSYEQYF.

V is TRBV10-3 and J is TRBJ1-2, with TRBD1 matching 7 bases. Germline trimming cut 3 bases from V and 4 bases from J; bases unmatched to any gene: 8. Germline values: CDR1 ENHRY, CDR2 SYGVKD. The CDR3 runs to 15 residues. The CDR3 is CAISEKTGDSYGYTF. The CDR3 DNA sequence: TGTGCCATCAGTGAAAAAACAGGGGACTCCTATGGCTACACCTTC.

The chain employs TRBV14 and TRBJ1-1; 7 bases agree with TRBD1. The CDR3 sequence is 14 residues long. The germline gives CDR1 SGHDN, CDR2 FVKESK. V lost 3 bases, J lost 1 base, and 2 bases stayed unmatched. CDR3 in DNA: TGTGCCAGCAGCCATAGGACAGGGAACACTGAAGCTTTCTTT. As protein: CASSHRTGNTEAFF.

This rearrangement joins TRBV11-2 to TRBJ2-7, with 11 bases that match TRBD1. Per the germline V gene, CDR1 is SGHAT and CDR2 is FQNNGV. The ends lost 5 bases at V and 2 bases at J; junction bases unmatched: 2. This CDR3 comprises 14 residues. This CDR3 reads CASSQGQGAYEQYF. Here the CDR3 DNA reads TGTGCCAGCAGCCAGGGACAGGGGGCCTACGAGCAGTACTTC. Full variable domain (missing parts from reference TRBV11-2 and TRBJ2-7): EAGVAQSPRYKIIEKRQSVAFWCNPISGHATLYWYQQILGQGPKLLIQFQNNGVVDDSQLPKDRFSAERLKGVDSTLKIQPAKLEDSAVYLCASSQGQGAYEQYFGPGTRLTVT.

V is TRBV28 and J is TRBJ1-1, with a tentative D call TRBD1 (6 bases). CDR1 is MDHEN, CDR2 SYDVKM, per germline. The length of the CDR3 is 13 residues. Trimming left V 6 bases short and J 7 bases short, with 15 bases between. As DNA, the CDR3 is TGTGCCAGCAGCCTCGGGGGGGCCCTTGAAGCTTTCTTT. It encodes CASSLGGALEAFF. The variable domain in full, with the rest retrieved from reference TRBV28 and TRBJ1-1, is DVKVTQSSRYLVKRTGEKVFLECVQDMDHENMFWYRQDPGLGLRLIYFSYDVKMKEKGDIPEGYSVSREKKERFSLILESASTNQTSMYLCASSLGGALEAFFGQGTRLTVV.

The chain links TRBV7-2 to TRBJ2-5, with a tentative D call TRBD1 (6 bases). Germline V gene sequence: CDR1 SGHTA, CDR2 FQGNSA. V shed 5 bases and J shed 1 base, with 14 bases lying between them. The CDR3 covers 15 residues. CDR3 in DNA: TGTGCCAGCAGCCCACCCACAGGGCTCCAAGAGACCCAGTACTTC. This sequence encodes CASSPPTGLQETQYF.

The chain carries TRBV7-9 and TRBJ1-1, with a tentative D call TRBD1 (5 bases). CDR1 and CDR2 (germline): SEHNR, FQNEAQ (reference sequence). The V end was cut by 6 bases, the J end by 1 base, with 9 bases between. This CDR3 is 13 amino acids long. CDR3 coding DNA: TGTGCCAGCAGGGATACAGGGAACACTGAAGCTTTCTTT. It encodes CASRDTGNTEAFF.

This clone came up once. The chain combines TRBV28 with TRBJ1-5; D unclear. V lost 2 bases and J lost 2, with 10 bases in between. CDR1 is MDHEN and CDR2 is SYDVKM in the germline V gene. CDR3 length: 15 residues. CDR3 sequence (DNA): TGTGCCAGCAGTTTACAGGCTGGGCGCAATCAGCCCCAGCATTTT. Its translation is CASSLQAGRNQPQHF.

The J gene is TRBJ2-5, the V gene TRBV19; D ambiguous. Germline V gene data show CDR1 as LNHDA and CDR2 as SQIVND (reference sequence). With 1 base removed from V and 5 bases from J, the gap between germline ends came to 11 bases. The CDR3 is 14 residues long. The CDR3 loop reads CASSIGGRTETQYF. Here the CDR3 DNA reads TGTGCCAGTAGTATAGGCGGCAGAACGGAGACCCAGTACTTC.